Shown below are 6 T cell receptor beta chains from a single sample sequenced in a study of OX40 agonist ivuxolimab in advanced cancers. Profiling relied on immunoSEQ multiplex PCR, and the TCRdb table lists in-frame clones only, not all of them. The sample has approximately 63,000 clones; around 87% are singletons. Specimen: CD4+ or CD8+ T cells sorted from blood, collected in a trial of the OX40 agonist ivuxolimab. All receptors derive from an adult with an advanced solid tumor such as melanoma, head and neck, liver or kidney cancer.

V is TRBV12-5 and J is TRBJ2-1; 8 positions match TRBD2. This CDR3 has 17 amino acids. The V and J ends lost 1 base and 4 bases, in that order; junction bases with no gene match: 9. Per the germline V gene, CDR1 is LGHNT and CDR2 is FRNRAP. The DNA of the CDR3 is TGTGCTAGTGGTTTGGAGGCCGGGAGGGCCTTATACAATGAGCAGTTCTTC. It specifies CASGLEAGRALYNEQFF.

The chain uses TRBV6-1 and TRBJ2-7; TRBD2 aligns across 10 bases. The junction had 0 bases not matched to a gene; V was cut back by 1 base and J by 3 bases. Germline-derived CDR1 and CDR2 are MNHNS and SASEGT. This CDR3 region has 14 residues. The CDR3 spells CASSEGTSGYEQYF. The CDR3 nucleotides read TGTGCCAGCAGTGAAGGGACTAGCGGCTACGAGCAGTACTTC.

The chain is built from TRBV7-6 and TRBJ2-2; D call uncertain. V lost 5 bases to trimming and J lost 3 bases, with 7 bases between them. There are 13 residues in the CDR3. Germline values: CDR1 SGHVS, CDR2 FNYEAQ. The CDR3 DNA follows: TGTGCCAGCAGCCCCCCCGACACCGGGGAGCTGTTTTTT. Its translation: CASSPPDTGELFF. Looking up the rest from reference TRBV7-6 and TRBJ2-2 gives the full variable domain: GAGVSQSPRYKVTKRGQDVALRCDPISGHVSLYWYRQALGQGPEFLTYFNYEAQQDKSGLPNDRFSAERPEGSISTLTIQRTEQRDSAMYRCASSPPDTGELFFGEGSRLTVL.

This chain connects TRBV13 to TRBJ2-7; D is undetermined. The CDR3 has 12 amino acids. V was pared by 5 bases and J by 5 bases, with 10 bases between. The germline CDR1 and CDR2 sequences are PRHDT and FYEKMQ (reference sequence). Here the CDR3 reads CASSLLRDEQYF. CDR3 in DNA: TGTGCCAGCAGCCTTCTTAGGGACGAGCAGTACTTC.

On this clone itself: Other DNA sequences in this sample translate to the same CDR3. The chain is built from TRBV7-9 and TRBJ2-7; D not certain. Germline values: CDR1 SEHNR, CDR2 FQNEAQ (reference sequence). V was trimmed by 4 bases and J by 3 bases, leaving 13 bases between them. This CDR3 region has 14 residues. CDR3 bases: TGTGCCAGCAGCTCACCCGGACGACACTACGAGCAGTACTTC. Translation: CASSSPGRHYEQYF.

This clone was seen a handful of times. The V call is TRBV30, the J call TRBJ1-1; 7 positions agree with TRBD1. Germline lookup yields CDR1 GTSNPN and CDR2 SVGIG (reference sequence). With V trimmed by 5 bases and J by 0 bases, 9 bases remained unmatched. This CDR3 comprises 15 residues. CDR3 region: CAWQFGTALNTEAFF. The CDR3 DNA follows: TGTGCCTGGCAATTCGGGACAGCACTGAACACTGAAGCTTTCTTT.